This entry lists 5 T cell receptor beta chains sequenced from one sample in a study of blood T cell repertoires in COVID-19. Generated by immunoSEQ multiplex PCR, the TCRdb table keeps only in-frame clones and is missing some. Among under 450,000 clones listed, more than 70% were seen once. The sample taken for sequencing was PBMCs or T cells enriched from blood (not recorded which). These receptors all come from a man aged 25-45 years who had recovered from COVID-19.

This chain uses TRBV16 with TRBJ1-4; the D is unclear. Looked up from germline, CDR1 is KGHSY and CDR2 is FQNENV. V gave up 4 bases and J gave up 0 bases, with 9 bases separating them. The CDR3 extends over 15 amino acids. CDR3 in amino acids: CASSPGISTNEKLFF. CDR3 in DNA: TGTGCCAGCAGCCCGGGGATTTCAACTAATGAAAAACTGTTTTTT.

DNA for the CDR3: TGTGCCAGCAGTAACACCGGGACTAGCGTCTCCTACGAGCAGTACTTC. This codes for CASSNTGTSVSYEQYF. J is TRBJ2-7 and V is TRBV27; 10 positions agree with TRBD2. Germline trimming cut 5 bases from V and 0 bases from J; bases unmatched to any gene: 7. Germline CDR1 and CDR2: MNHEY and SMNVEV (reference sequence). This CDR3 is built from 16 residues.

CDR3 in amino acids: CASRKMTGLEAFF. In nucleotides, the CDR3 is TGTGCCAGCAGGAAAATGACAGGGCTTGAAGCTTTCTTT. J is TRBJ1-1 and V is TRBV27; 7 bases align to TRBD1. Trimming at V came to 6 bases and at J to 7 bases, leaving 8 bases not matched to a gene. Germline V gene sequence: CDR1 MNHEY, CDR2 SMNVEV (reference sequence). This CDR3 region has 13 residues.

The chain recombines TRBV10-1 with TRBJ1-3; 8 positions agree with TRBD1. This CDR3 has 18 residues. Germline V CDR1 and CDR2: WNHNN, SYGVQD (reference sequence). The V and J ends lost 6 bases and 3 bases, in that order; junction bases with no gene match: 16. The CDR3 sequence: CASSGDRLDLADGNTIYF. The CDR3 DNA sequence: TGCGCCAGCAGCGGGGACAGGCTAGACCTCGCGGATGGAAACACCATATATTTT.

The rearrangement joins TRBV7-9 to TRBJ1-1; D not certain. The V gene lost 8 bases and the J gene lost 3 bases, with 7 bases spanning the gap. CDR3 size: 11 residues. CDR1 and CDR2 from the germline V gene are SEHNR and FQNEAQ (reference sequence). The CDR3 is CASPRDTEAFF. The CDR3 DNA follows: TGTGCCAGCCCCCGAGACACTGAAGCTTTCTTT.